The 5 T cell receptor beta chains in this list originate from one sample, sequenced in a study of blood T cells in healthy people across ages. It was with a sample-barcoded 5' primer and a J-beta primer mix that a second PCR of roughly 7 to 11 cycles was run. One entry per CDR3 protein, called by TCRdb with MiXCR from the 5' RACE reads. The sample contains more than 800,000 distinct CDR3 sequences, 29% of which appear only once. The material sequenced was blood. The receptor source for this set is a woman older than 75 in good health.

The chain recombines TRBV12-3 or TRBV12-4 with TRBJ2-3; D perhaps matches TRBD2 (7 bases). CDR3 length: 16 amino acids. V lost 7 bases and J 3 bases, leaving 20 bases between the germline ends. As DNA, the CDR3 is TGTGCCAGCACCAGGGTTGGGGGGGGCAGGACAGATACGCAGTATTTT. It encodes CASTRVGGGRTDTQYF.

The chain recombines TRBV12-3 or TRBV12-4 with TRBJ2-3; 8 nucleotides line up with TRBD1. This CDR3 is built from 14 residues. V lost 4 bases and J lost 4; bases outside the gene matches: 4. CDR3 nucleotides: TGTGCCAGCAGTTGTGGACAGGGCGCAGATACGCAGTATTTT. Its protein product is CASSCGQGADTQYF.

The J gene is TRBJ2-7, the V gene TRBV5-1, with a tentative D call TRBD1 (6 bases). The germline V gene encodes CDR1 SGHRS and CDR2 YFSETQ. V lost 3 bases, J lost 5 bases, and 18 bases lay in between. CDR3 length: 15 amino acids. The chain's CDR3 is CASSSGNFTGNEQYF. In DNA form, the CDR3 reads TGCGCCAGCAGCTCCGGAAACTTTACAGGGAACGAGCAGTACTTC.

The chain couples TRBV3-1 to TRBJ1-6, with unresolved D. The ends were cut back, 4 bases at V and 6 bases at J, with 10 bases in the middle. Germline lookup yields CDR1 LGHDT and CDR2 YNNKEL (reference sequence). The length of the CDR3 is 14 residues. The CDR3, as DNA: TGTGCCAGCAGCCCCAAGGAGTCTAATTCACCCCTCCACTTT. Encoded protein: CASSPKESNSPLHF.

The table lists this clonotype with a few counts. The CDR3 here is CASSTIDRLYEQYF. The CDR3 DNA reads TGTGCCAGTAGTACAATCGATCGACTTTACGAGCAGTACTTC. The rearrangement links TRBV19 to TRBJ2-4; D remains unclear. The J call is in doubt because the DNA end fits TRBJ2-7 better. Germline lookup yields CDR1 LNHDA and CDR2 SQIVND (reference sequence). The CDR3 totals 14 residues.